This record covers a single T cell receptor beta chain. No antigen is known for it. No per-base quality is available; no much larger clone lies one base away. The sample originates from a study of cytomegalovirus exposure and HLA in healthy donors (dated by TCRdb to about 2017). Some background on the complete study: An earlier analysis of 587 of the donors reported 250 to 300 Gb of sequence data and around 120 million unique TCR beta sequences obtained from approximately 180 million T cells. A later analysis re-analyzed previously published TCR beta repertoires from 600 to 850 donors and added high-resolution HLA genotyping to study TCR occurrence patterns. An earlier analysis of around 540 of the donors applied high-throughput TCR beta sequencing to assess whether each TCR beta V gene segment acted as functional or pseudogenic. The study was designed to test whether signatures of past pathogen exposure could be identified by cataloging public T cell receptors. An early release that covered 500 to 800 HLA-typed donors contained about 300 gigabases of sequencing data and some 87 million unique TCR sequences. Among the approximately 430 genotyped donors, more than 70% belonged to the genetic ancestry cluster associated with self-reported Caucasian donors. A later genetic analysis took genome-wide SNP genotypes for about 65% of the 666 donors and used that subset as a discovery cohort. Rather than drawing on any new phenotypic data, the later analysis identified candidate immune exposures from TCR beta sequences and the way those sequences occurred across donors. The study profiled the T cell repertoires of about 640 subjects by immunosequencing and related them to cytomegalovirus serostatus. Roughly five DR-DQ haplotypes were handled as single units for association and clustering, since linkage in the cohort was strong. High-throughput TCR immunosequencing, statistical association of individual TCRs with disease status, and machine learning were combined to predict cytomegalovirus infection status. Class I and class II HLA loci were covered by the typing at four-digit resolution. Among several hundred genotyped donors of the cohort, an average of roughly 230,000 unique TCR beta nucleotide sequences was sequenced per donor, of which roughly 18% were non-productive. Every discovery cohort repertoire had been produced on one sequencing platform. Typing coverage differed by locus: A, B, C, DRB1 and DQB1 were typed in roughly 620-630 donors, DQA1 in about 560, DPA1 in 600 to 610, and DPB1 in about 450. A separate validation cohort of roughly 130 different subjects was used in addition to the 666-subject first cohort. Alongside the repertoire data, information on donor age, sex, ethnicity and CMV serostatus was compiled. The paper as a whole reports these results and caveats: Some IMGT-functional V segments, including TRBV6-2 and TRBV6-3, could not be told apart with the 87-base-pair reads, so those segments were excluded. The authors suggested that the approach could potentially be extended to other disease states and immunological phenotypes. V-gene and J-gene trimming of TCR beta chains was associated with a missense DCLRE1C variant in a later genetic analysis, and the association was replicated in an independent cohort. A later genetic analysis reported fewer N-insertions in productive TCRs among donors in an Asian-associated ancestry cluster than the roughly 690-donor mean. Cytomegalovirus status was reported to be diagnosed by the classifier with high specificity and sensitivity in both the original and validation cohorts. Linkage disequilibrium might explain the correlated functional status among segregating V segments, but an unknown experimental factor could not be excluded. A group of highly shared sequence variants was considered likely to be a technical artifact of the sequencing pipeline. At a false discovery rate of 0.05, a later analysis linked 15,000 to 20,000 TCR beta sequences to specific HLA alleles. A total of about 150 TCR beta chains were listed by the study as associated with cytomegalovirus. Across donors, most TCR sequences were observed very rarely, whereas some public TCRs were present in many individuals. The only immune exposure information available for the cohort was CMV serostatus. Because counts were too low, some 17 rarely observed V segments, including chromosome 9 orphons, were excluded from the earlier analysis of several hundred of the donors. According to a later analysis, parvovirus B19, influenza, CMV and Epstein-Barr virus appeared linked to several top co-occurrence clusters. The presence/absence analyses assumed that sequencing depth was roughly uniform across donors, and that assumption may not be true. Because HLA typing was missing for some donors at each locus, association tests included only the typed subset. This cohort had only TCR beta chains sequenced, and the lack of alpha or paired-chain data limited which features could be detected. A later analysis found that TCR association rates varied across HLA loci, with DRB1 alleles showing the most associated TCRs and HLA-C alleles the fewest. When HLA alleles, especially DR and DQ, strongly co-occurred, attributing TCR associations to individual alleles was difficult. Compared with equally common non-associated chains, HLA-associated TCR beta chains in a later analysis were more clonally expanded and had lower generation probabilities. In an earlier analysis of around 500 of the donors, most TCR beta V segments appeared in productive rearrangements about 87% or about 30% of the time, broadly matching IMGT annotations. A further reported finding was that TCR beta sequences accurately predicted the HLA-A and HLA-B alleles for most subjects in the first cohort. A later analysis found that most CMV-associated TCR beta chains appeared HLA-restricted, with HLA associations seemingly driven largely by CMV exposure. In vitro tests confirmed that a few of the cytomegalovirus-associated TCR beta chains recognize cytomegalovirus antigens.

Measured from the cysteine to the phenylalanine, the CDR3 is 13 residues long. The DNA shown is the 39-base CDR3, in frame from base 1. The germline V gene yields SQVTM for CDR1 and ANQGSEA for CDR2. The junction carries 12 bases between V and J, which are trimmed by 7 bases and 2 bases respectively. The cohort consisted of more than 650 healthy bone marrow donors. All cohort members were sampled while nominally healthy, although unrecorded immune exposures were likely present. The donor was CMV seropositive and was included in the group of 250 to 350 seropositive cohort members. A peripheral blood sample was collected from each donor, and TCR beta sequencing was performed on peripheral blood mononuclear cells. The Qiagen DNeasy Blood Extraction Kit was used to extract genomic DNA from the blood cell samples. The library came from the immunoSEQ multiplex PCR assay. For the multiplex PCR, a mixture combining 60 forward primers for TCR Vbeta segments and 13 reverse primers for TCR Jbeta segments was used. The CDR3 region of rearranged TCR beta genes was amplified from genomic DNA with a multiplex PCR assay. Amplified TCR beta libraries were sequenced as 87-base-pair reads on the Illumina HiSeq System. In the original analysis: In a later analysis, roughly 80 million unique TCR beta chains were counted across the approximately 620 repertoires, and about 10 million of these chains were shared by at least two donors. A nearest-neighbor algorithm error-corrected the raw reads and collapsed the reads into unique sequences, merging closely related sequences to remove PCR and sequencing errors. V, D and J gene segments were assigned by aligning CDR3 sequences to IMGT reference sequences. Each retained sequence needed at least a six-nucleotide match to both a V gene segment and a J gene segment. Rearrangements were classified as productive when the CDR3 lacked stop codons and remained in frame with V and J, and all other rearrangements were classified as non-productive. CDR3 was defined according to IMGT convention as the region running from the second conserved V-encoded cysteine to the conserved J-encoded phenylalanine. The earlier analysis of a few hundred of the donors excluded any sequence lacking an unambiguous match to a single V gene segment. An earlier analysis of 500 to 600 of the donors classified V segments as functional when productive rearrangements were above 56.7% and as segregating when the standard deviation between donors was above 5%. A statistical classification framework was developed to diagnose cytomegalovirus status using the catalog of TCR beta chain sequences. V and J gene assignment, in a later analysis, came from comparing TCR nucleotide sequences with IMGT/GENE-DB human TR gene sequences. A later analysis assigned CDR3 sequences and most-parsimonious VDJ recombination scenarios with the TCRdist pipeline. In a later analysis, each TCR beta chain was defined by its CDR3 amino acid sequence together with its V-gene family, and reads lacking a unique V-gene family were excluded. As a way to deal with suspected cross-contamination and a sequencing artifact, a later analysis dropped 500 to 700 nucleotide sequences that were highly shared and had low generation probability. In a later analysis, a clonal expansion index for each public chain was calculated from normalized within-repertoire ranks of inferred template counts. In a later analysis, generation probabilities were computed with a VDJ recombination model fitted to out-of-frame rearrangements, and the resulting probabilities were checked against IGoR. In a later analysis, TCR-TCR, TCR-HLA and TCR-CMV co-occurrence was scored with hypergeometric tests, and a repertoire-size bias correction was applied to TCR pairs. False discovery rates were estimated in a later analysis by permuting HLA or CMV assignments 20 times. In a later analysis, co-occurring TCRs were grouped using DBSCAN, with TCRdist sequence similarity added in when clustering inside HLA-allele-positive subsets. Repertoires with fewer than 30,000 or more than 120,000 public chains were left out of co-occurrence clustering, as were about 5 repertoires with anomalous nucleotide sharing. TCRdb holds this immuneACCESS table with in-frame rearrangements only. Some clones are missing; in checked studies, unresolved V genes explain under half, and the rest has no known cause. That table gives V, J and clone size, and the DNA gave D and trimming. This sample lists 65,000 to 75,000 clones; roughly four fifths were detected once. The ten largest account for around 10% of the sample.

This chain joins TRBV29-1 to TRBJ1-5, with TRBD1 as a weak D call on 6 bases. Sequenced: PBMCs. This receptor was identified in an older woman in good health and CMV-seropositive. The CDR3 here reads CSAMGHGNQPQHF. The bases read TGCAGCGCAATGGGACATGGCAATCAGCCCCAGCATTTT.